This TCR beta chain was sequenced in a study of beta chain features in type 1 diabetes. Expressed TCRB transcripts were sequenced because the isolated RNA had all been reverse transcribed beforehand. Only in-frame clones appear in the TCRdb table, and some are missing; sequencing was by immunoSEQ multiplex PCR. Among 200,000 to 300,000 clones listed, 11% were seen once. Unmatched junction bases numbered 8, after V lost 5 bases and J lost 4 bases. The germline V gene has CDR1 KGHSH and CDR2 LQKENI. The CDR3 loop spans 15 amino acids. Findings and caveats of the study: The study found moderately but significantly shorter TCRB CDR3s in all four CD4+ subsets of Type 1 diabetes patients.

On this clone: Its specificity is not known.

The receptor was isolated from a young man with type 1 diabetes. The sequenced sample consisted of naive CD4+ T cells from blood. J is TRBJ2-7 and V is TRBV18; TRBD2 matches 10 bases. In nucleotides, the CDR3 is TGTGCCAGCTCATGGTCGGCTAGCGGGGGTTACGAGCAGTACTTC. Amino acids: CASSWSASGGYEQYF.